These T cell receptor beta chains were read from a single sample in a study of metastatic and nonmetastatic thyroid tumors. MiXCR reprocessed the PCR reads for TCRdb. This sample has 15,000 to 25,000 clones, with roughly 25% found just once. Source material: blood. The source of these receptors is a male donor with papillary thyroid cancer or a benign thyroid nodule (not recorded which). Some clones in this sample may be carry-over from other donors' samples. CDR3s include the opening cysteine and the closing phenylalanine or tryptophan. Fields, in order: D gene, clone size, V gene, J gene, CDR3 protein, CDR3 DNA. The D gene is left open where the match is weak. Rows may omit the clone size; those that give it use once, few, many or a size class.

D: TRBD1; size: once; V: TRBV18; J: TRBJ1-2; CDR3: CASSQTGGEADGYTF; DNA: TGTGCCAGCTCACAGACAGGGGGCGAAGCGGATGGCTACACCTTC
D: .; size: .; V: TRBV7-3; J: TRBJ2-1; CDR3: CASSLSGSHNEQFF; DNA: TGTGCCAGCAGCTTATCAGGGTCCCACAATGAGCAGTTCTTC
D: TRBD1; size: .; V: TRBV4-1; J: TRBJ2-6; CDR3: CASSQAPGQGRVLTF; DNA: TGCGCCAGCAGCCAAGCCCCGGGACAGGGTCGGGTCCTGACTTTC
D: .; size: .; V: TRBV7-9; J: TRBJ1-2; CDR3: CASSRALRYGYTF; DNA: TGTGCCAGCAGCCGTGCTTTGCGGTATGGCTACACCTTC
D: .; size: large; V: TRBV24-1; J: TRBJ2-2; CDR3: CATSPPHTGELFF; DNA: TGTGCCACCAGTCCCCCCCACACCGGGGAGCTGTTTTTT
D: .; size: medium-sized; V: TRBV6-1; J: TRBJ2-2; CDR3: CASTQEGAIGELFF; DNA: TGTGCCAGCACTCAGGAGGGGGCGATCGGGGAGCTGTTTTTT
D: TRBD1; size: few; V: TRBV6-1; J: TRBJ1-1; CDR3: CASRGARDRSAEAFF; DNA: TGTGCCAGCAGGGGGGCCCGGGACAGGTCGGCTGAAGCTTTCTTT
D: .; size: .; V: TRBV4-3; J: TRBJ1-1; CDR3: CASRTGGTEAFF; DNA: TGCGCCAGCAGAACCGGTGGCACTGAAGCTTTCTTT
D: TRBD2; size: few; V: TRBV10-3; J: TRBJ2-1; CDR3: CAISEREGSYNEQFF; DNA: TGTGCCATCAGTGAGCGGGAGGGTTCCTACAATGAGCAGTTCTTC
D: .; size: many; V: TRBV5-1; J: TRBJ1-4; CDR3: CASSLGFGGANEKLFF; DNA: TGCGCCAGCAGCTTGGGATTCGGTGGAGCTAATGAAAAACTGTTTTTT
D: TRBD1; size: .; V: TRBV6-1; J: TRBJ1-4; CDR3: CASSRGQGDEKLFF; DNA: TGTGCCAGCAGCCGTGGACAGGGGGATGAAAAACTGTTTTTT
D: .; size: .; V: TRBV9; J: TRBJ2-2; CDR3: CASSVMVGTGELFF; DNA: TGTGCCAGCAGCGTAATGGTTGGCACCGGGGAGCTGTTTTTT
D: TRBD1; size: few; V: TRBV29-1; J: TRBJ1-1; CDR3: CSVTRDRGRVNTEAFF; DNA: TGCAGCGTCACCCGGGACAGGGGGAGGGTGAACACTGAAGCTTTCTTT
D: TRBD2; size: medium-sized; V: TRBV6-1; J: TRBJ2-1; CDR3: CASSTTSGRAGEQFF; DNA: TGTGCCAGCAGTACGACTAGCGGGAGGGCCGGTGAGCAGTTCTTC
D: .; size: .; V: TRBV20-1; J: TRBJ2-7; CDR3: CSVLTRAGGTYEQYF; DNA: TGCAGTGTCCTTACGAGGGCAGGCGGCACCTACGAGCAGTACTTC
D: .; size: many; V: TRBV28; J: TRBJ1-4; CDR3: CASSLPQDEELFF; DNA: TGTGCCAGCAGTTTACCCCAAGATGAAGAACTGTTTTTT
D: .; size: many; V: TRBV6-2/TRBV6-3; J: TRBJ2-1; CDR3: CASRNLNSYNEQFF; DNA: TGTGCCAGCAGGAACCTTAACTCCTACAATGAGCAGTTCTTC
D: TRBD1; size: few; V: TRBV6-1; J: TRBJ1-6; CDR3: CASSSGTGVSPLHF; DNA: TGTGCCAGCAGTTCCGGGACAGGGGTTTCACCCCTCCACTTT
D: TRBD1; size: few; V: TRBV18; J: TRBJ1-1; CDR3: CASSPPSRGSNTEAFF; DNA: TGTGCCAGCTCACCACCCTCCAGGGGGTCGAACACTGAAGCTTTCTTT
D: .; size: few; V: TRBV6-1; J: TRBJ1-6; CDR3: CASRDRFSSYNSPLHF; DNA: TGTGCCAGCAGGGACAGATTTAGCTCCTATAATTCACCCCTCCACTTT
D: .; size: medium-sized; V: TRBV6-2/TRBV6-3; J: TRBJ2-7; CDR3: CASSLGGQTYEQYF; DNA: TGTGCCAGCAGCCTCGGCGGGCAGACCTACGAGCAGTACTTC
D: TRBD1; size: many; V: TRBV24-1; J: TRBJ2-5; CDR3: CATSDLGGTGETQYF; DNA: TGTGCCACCAGTGATTTAGGGGGCACAGGGGAGACCCAGTACTTC
D: TRBD1; size: .; V: TRBV6-4; J: TRBJ2-3; CDR3: CASIDSGTDTHYF; DNA: TGTGCCAGCATTGACTCCGGGACAGATACGCATTATTTT
D: TRBD2; size: few; V: TRBV6-1; J: TRBJ2-5; CDR3: CASSDVLAGGGETQYF; DNA: TGTGCCAGCAGTGACGTACTAGCTGGGGGGGGAGAGACCCAGTACTTC
D: .; size: many; V: TRBV3-1; J: TRBJ2-7; CDR3: CASSAYSFFGPYEQYF; DNA: TGTGCCAGCAGCGCCTACTCCTTTTTTGGCCCCTACGAGCAGTACTTC
D: .; size: few; V: TRBV7-2; J: TRBJ2-1; CDR3: CASSSGPWNEQFF; DNA: TGTGCCAGCAGCTCCGGACCCTGGAATGAGCAGTTCTTC
D: TRBD2; size: medium-sized; V: TRBV11-2; J: TRBJ2-1; CDR3: CASSQTSGSDEQFF; DNA: TGTGCCAGCAGCCAGACTAGCGGGAGCGATGAGCAGTTCTTC
D: TRBD2; size: few; V: TRBV27; J: TRBJ2-7; CDR3: CASSLVSSGNEQYF; DNA: TGTGCCAGCAGCCTCGTCTCTAGCGGGAACGAGCAGTACTTC
D: TRBD1; size: .; V: TRBV30; J: TRBJ1-6; CDR3: CAWSVPGQDPPLHF; DNA: TGTGCCTGGAGTGTCCCGGGACAGGATCCACCCCTCCACTTT
D: .; size: medium-sized; V: TRBV12-3/TRBV12-4; J: TRBJ2-7; CDR3: CASSLVVHEQYF; DNA: TGTGCCAGCAGTTTAGTTGTCCACGAGCAGTACTTC
D: .; size: few; V: TRBV19; J: TRBJ2-3; CDR3: CASSKAGPTDTQYF; DNA: TGTGCCAGTAGTAAGGCGGGCCCCACAGATACGCAGTATTTT
D: .; size: medium-sized; V: TRBV3-1; J: TRBJ2-5; CDR3: CASSQKGASAQYF; DNA: TGTGCCAGCAGCCAAAAGGGAGCTTCGGCCCAGTACTTC
D: .; size: few; V: TRBV27; J: TRBJ1-6; CDR3: CASSLSLLF; DNA: TGTGCCAGCAGTTTATCCCTCCTCTTT
D: TRBD1; size: many; V: TRBV7-9; J: TRBJ2-3; CDR3: CASSSRRVQGASTDTQYF; DNA: TGTGCCAGCAGCTCCCGTCGAGTCCAGGGGGCTAGCACAGATACGCAGTATTTT
D: TRBD2; size: few; V: TRBV6-4; J: TRBJ2-3; CDR3: CASSDSAGGPDTQYF; DNA: TGTGCCAGCAGTGACTCAGCGGGAGGGCCAGATACGCAGTATTTT
D: .; size: .; V: TRBV19; J: TRBJ2-3; CDR3: CASSMGVDTQYF; DNA: TGTGCCAGTAGTATGGGGGTAGATACGCAGTATTTT
D: .; size: medium-sized; V: TRBV11-3; J: TRBJ2-2; CDR3: CASSFGTAAGELFF; DNA: TGTGCCAGCAGCTTTGGGACGGCTGCCGGGGAGCTGTTTTTT
D: .; size: few; V: TRBV6-5; J: TRBJ2-1; CDR3: CASSWRRGNEQFF; DNA: TGTGCCAGCAGTTGGAGAAGAGGTAATGAGCAGTTCTTC
D: TRBD2; size: few; V: TRBV6-2/TRBV6-3; J: TRBJ2-2; CDR3: CASSYAGEAGELFF; DNA: TGTGCCAGCAGTTATGCGGGAGAGGCCGGGGAGCTGTTTTTT
D: .; size: once; V: TRBV30; J: TRBJ2-7; CDR3: CAWSRHEQYF; DNA: TGTGCCTGGAGTAGGCACGAGCAGTACTTC
D: TRBD2; size: many; V: TRBV9; J: TRBJ2-7; CDR3: CASSVSGQTSYEQYF; DNA: TGTGCCAGCAGCGTTAGCGGGCAGACCTCCTACGAGCAGTACTTC
D: .; size: .; V: TRBV4-1; J: TRBJ1-1; CDR3: CASSQVQGLNTEAFF; DNA: TGCGCCAGCAGCCAAGTACAGGGCCTGAACACTGAAGCTTTCTTT
D: .; size: .; V: TRBV9; J: TRBJ1-5; CDR3: CASSADSLQPQHF; DNA: TGTGCCAGCAGCGCGGACAGTCTCCAGCCCCAGCATTTT
D: TRBD1; size: .; V: TRBV7-3; J: TRBJ2-1; CDR3: CASSLGQGRDNEQFF; DNA: TGTGCCAGCAGCTTAGGACAGGGAAGGGACAATGAGCAGTTCTTC
D: .; size: medium-sized; V: TRBV20-1; J: TRBJ2-1; CDR3: CSATPRERVPRDEQFF; DNA: TGCAGTGCAACGCCGCGTGAGAGGGTACCTCGGGATGAGCAGTTCTTC
D: .; size: .; V: TRBV12-3/TRBV12-4; J: TRBJ1-2; CDR3: CASSRYGGGYTF; DNA: TGTGCCAGCAGTAGGTACGGGGGCGGCTACACCTTC
D: TRBD2; size: many; V: TRBV3-1; J: TRBJ2-4; CDR3: CASSQGVGGFIQYF; DNA: TGTGCCAGCAGCCAAGGGGTCGGGGGGTTCATTCAGTACTTC
D: TRBD1; size: many; V: TRBV5-4; J: TRBJ2-2; CDR3: CASSSWTGIPTGELFF; DNA: TGTGCCAGCAGCTCCTGGACAGGGATCCCCACCGGGGAGCTGTTTTTT
D: TRBD1; size: few; V: TRBV6-1; J: TRBJ2-3; CDR3: CASSQPGQPTDTQYF; DNA: TGTGCCAGCAGTCAGCCGGGACAGCCCACAGATACGCAGTATTTT
D: TRBD2; size: .; V: TRBV20-1; J: TRBJ2-1; CDR3: CSATAGGPYNEQFF; DNA: TGCAGTGCTACCGCGGGGGGGCCCTACAATGAGCAGTTCTTC
D: TRBD2; size: medium-sized; V: TRBV12-3/TRBV12-4; J: TRBJ2-1; CDR3: CASSPFGGGYNEQFF; DNA: TGTGCCAGCAGCCCCTTTGGGGGAGGGTACAATGAGCAGTTCTTC
D: .; size: medium-sized; V: TRBV18; J: TRBJ2-6; CDR3: CASSPSSGANVLTF; DNA: TGTGCCAGCTCACCGAGCTCTGGGGCCAACGTCCTGACTTTC
D: .; size: few; V: TRBV6-1; J: TRBJ2-7; CDR3: CASSEIVGIEQYF; DNA: TGTGCCAGCAGTGAAATAGTGGGGATCGAGCAGTACTTC
D: .; size: .; V: TRBV28; J: TRBJ1-1; CDR3: CASSSVSRQLGGEAFF; DNA: TGTGCCAGCAGTTCAGTTTCGCGGCAGCTAGGTGGTGAAGCTTTCTTT
D: .; size: medium-sized; V: TRBV2; J: TRBJ1-5; CDR3: CASSEIYSNQPQHF; DNA: TGTGCCAGCAGTGAAATTTATAGCAATCAGCCCCAGCATTTT
D: .; size: few; V: TRBV28; J: TRBJ1-1; CDR3: CASSSGQGSEAFF; DNA: TGTGCCAGCAGTTCCGGACAAGGGTCTGAAGCTTTCTTT
D: .; size: .; V: TRBV7-8; J: TRBJ1-3; CDR3: CATRGLSSGNTIYF; DNA: TGTGCCACCCGAGGACTGAGCTCTGGAAACACCATATATTTT
D: TRBD1; size: few; V: TRBV5-1; J: TRBJ2-3; CDR3: CASSLEQGARTDTQYF; DNA: TGCGCCAGCAGCTTAGAACAGGGGGCTCGCACAGATACGCAGTATTTT
D: .; size: .; V: TRBV28; J: TRBJ1-6; CDR3: CASSLFGGELSPLHF; DNA: TGTGCCAGCAGTTTATTTGGGGGAGAACTCTCACCCCTCCACTTT